These 14 T cell receptor beta chains were all obtained from the same sample, sequenced in a study of cytomegalovirus exposure and HLA in healthy donors. Profiling relied on immunoSEQ multiplex PCR, and the TCRdb table lists in-frame clones only, not all of them. The repertoire has roughly 180,000 clones, more than 80% of them found once; the top ten carry less than 8.5%. Material: PBMCs. The receptors here all came from a man aged 18-30 years in good health and CMV-seropositive.

The V and J genes are TRBV7-9 and TRBJ1-1, with a tentative D call TRBD1 (5 bases). Deletions cut 5 bases from V and 1 base from J, with 8 bases between. CDR1 and CDR2 from the germline V gene are SEHNR and FQNEAQ (reference sequence). This CDR3 has 13 residues. The CDR3 loop reads CASSLGQNTEAFF. CDR3 nucleotide sequence: TGTGCCAGCAGCCTCGGACAGAACACTGAAGCTTTCTTT.

This rearrangement joins TRBV13 to TRBJ1-2, with D possibly being TRBD1 (5 bases). Trimming stripped 5 bases from V and 2 bases from J, with 12 bases between. Germline-derived CDR1 and CDR2 are PRHDT and FYEKMQ (reference sequence). The CDR3 sequence is 14 residues long. The CDR3 DNA reads TGTGCCAGCAGCCGGAGCGGGGGAAACTATGGCTACACCTTC. Its translation is CASSRSGGNYGYTF. Supplemented by reference TRBV13 and TRBJ1-2, the full variable domain reads AAGVIQSPRHLIKEKRETATLKCYPIPRHDTVYWYQQGPGQDPQFLISFYEKMQSDKGSIPDRFSAQQFSDYHSELNMSSLELGDSALYFCASSRSGGNYGYTFGSGTRLTVV.

The gene calls are TRBV21-1 and TRBJ2-3; the table's D call of TRBD2 was not tested on the DNA. TRBV21-1 is a recognized pseudogene. The CDR3 contains 15 residues. CDR3 sequence (DNA): TGTGCCAGCAGCGAGGGACTAGCGGGAGCGGATACGCAGTATTTT. This encodes CASSEGLAGADTQYF.

This clone was counted only a few times. The rearrangement uses TRBV4-3 and TRBJ2-7; D gene unclear. The V end was cut by 0 bases, the J end by 1 base, with 10 bases between. CDR1 and CDR2 (germline): LGHNA, YSLEER. The CDR3 length is 15 residues. The CDR3 protein is CASSQDSTGSYEQYF. The CDR3 DNA is TGCGCCAGCAGCCAAGATTCGACTGGATCCTACGAGCAGTACTTC.

The V and J genes are TRBV27 and TRBJ2-1; 11 bases line up with TRBD2. With 5 bases clipped from V and 4 bases from J, the junction kept 7 bases outside the gene matches. This CDR3 has 16 amino acids. Germline CDR1 MNHEY, CDR2 SMNVEV (reference sequence). DNA of the CDR3: TGTGCCAGCAGTCGTCCCCTAGCGGGGGGTTACAATGAGCAGTTCTTC. As protein: CASSRPLAGGYNEQFF.

This clone showed up just a few times. V gene TRBV28 combines with J gene TRBJ1-2, with 9 bases aligning to TRBD1. Germline V gene lookup returns CDR1 MDHEN and CDR2 SYDVKM. CDR3 length: 14 residues. J lost 5 bases, V lost 6 bases, and 7 bases had no gene match. The CDR3 loop reads CASRDTGGGYGYTF. In DNA form, the CDR3 reads TGTGCCAGCAGGGATACAGGGGGCGGGTATGGCTACACCTTC.

The CDR3 is CASSLWSDYLDNEKLFF. CDR3 DNA sequence: TGTGCCAGCAGCTTATGGTCAGATTACCTAGATAATGAAAAACTGTTTTTT. The chain employs TRBV5-6 and TRBJ1-4; D gene ambiguous. The ends were cut back, 2 bases at V and 4 bases at J, with 18 bases in the middle. CDR1 is SGHDT, CDR2 YYEEEE, per germline. This CDR3 comprises 17 residues. The full variable domain, in which reference TRBV5-6 and TRBJ1-4 provide the parts outside the CDR3, is DAGVTQSPTHLIKTRGQQVTLRCSPKSGHDTVSWYQQALGQGPQFIFQYYEEEERQRGNFPDRFSGHQFPNYSSELNVNALLLGDSALYLCASSLWSDYLDNEKLFFGSGTQLSVL.

This chain joins TRBV6-4 and TRBJ2-2; TRBD2 aligns across 8 bases. V was clipped by 5 bases and J by 6 bases; unmatched bases: 8. CDR1 is MRHNA and CDR2 is SNTAGT in the germline V gene. The CDR3 covers 15 residues. The CDR3 is CASSSGLEGAGELFF. The DNA for the CDR3 is TGTGCCAGCAGTTCGGGACTAGAGGGGGCCGGGGAGCTGTTTTTT.

V is TRBV29-1 and J is TRBJ2-3; D is perhaps TRBD2 (5 bases). The CDR3 spans 15 residues. Germline V CDR1 and CDR2: SQVTM, ANQGSEA. V lost 6 bases and J 3 bases, leaving 19 bases between the germline ends. For the CDR3, the DNA is TGCAGCGTCCATCCCTCTGAGGAGGATACAGATACGCAGTATTTT. Its translation: CSVHPSEEDTDTQYF.

This chain links TRBV9 with TRBJ2-7; TRBD1 matches at 12 bases. The CDR3 loop spans 15 amino acids. The germline CDR1 and CDR2 sequences are SGDLS and YYNGEE. Trimming cost V 2 bases and J 6 bases; bases outside gene matches: 6. CDR3 amino acids: CASSVEGQGASEQYF. Here the CDR3 DNA reads TGTGCCAGCAGCGTGGAGGGACAGGGGGCGAGCGAGCAGTACTTC.

This chain joins TRBV28 and TRBJ2-2; TRBD2 is a possible D gene (6 bases). Germline CDR1 MDHEN, CDR2 SYDVKM. Trimming shortened V by 8 bases and J by 3 bases, and 13 bases separated the two germline ends. This CDR3 is 14 amino acids long. CDR3 residues: CASVMGGHTGELFF. DNA for the CDR3: TGTGCCAGCGTCATGGGGGGACACACCGGGGAGCTGTTTTTT. The whole variable domain, filled in from reference TRBV28 and TRBJ2-2, reads DVKVTQSSRYLVKRTGEKVFLECVQDMDHENMFWYRQDPGLGLRLIYFSYDVKMKEKGDIPEGYSVSREKKERFSLILESASTNQTSMYLCASVMGGHTGELFFGEGSRLTVL.

The gene calls are TRBV9 and TRBJ2-1, with 7 bases fitting TRBD2. J gave up 2 bases and V 4 bases, and 6 bases lay outside the gene matches. CDR3 length: 15 residues. CDR1 and CDR2 from the germline V gene are SGDLS and YYNGEE. The CDR3 bases are TGTGCCAGCAGCACACGGGGGGTGACCTACAATGAGCAGTTCTTC. Its protein product is CASSTRGVTYNEQFF.

This clone appeared once. The rearrangement links TRBV18 to TRBJ1-5; the D is unclear. Germline CDR1 KGHSH, CDR2 LQKENI. The germline V and J ends were trimmed by 4 bases and 2 bases, with 15 bases remaining between them. This CDR3 is 16 amino acids long. In DNA, the CDR3 is TGTGCCAGCTCACTCGCGGGCGGGAGGGGCAATCAGCCCCAGCATTTT. Translated, it gives CASSLAGGRGNQPQHF.

This chain links TRBV7-9 with TRBJ2-1; 7 bases are a match to TRBD2. V lost 4 bases to trimming and J lost 3 bases; unmatched junction nucleotides: 6. Germline V gives CDR1 SEHNR, CDR2 FQNEAQ (reference sequence). This CDR3 is 15 amino acids long. The CDR3 reads CASSSSGGSYNEQFF. The CDR3 coding sequence is TGTGCCAGCAGCTCTAGTGGCGGGAGCTACAATGAGCAGTTCTTC.